These 29 T cell receptor beta chains were sequenced from one sample in a study of blood T cell repertoires in COVID-19. The protocol was immunoSEQ multiplex PCR, while the TCRdb copy is restricted to in-frame clones and leaves out a portion. The table shows about 180,000 clones, with about 85% occurring only once. The source material was peripheral blood. These receptor sequences come from an elderly woman with acute or convalescent COVID-19.

The rearrangement links TRBV29-1 to TRBJ2-2, with D tentatively TRBD2 (6 bases). The germline gives CDR1 SQVTM, CDR2 ANQGSEA. The V and J ends lost 6 bases and 6 bases respectively, with 14 bases between them. This CDR3 has 13 amino acids. This CDR3 reads CSVAGGGSGELFF. Written as DNA, the CDR3 is TGCAGCGTAGCCGGGGGAGGTTCCGGGGAGCTGTTTTTT.

The chain links TRBV19 to TRBJ1-5; 8 bases match TRBD1. This CDR3 region has 15 residues. The ends lost 5 bases at V and 2 bases at J; junction bases unmatched: 5. Germline-derived CDR1 and CDR2 are LNHDA and SQIVND (reference sequence). In DNA form, the CDR3 reads TGTGCCAGTAGTGTGCCAGGGGGCGGCAATCAGCCCCAGCATTTT. Protein product: CASSVPGGGNQPQHF.

The gene calls are TRBV19 and TRBJ1-6; weak D call: TRBD1 (6 bases). The CDR3 is made up of 15 amino acids. The germline V gene encodes CDR1 LNHDA and CDR2 SQIVND (reference sequence). V shed 6 bases and J shed 9 bases, with 18 bases lying between them. The CDR3 is CASSRLGQGSSPLHF. The CDR3, as DNA: TGTGCCAGTAGCCGACTGGGGCAGGGGAGTTCACCCCTCCACTTT.

This clone was seen a handful of times. The chain couples TRBV19 to TRBJ2-6; 7 nucleotides match TRBD1. Germline CDR1 is LNHDA and CDR2 is SQIVND (reference sequence). V lost 3 bases and J lost 2; bases outside the gene matches: 1. The CDR3 extends over 15 amino acids. CDR3 nucleotides: TGTGCCAGTAGTATCACAGGGGCTGGGGCCAACGTCCTGACTTTC. Its translation: CASSITGAGANVLTF. The complete variable domain, with remaining parts taken from reference TRBV19 and TRBJ2-6, reads DGGITQSPKYLFRKEGQNVTLSCEQNLNHDAMYWYRQDPGQGLRLIYYSQIVNDFQKGDIAEGYSVSREKKESFPLTVTSAQKNPTAFYLCASSITGAGANVLTFGAGSRLTVL.

The chain uses TRBV4-1 and TRBJ2-1, with D perhaps matching TRBD2 (6 bases). Germline CDR1 reads MGHRA; CDR2 reads YSYEKL. Between the trimmed V and J ends, which lost 1 base and 8 bases, there was a span of 21 bases. The CDR3 consists of 17 residues. CDR3 sequence reads: CASSQGRGALGGDEQFF. CDR3 sequence (DNA): TGCGCCAGCAGCCAAGGGAGGGGCGCATTGGGCGGGGATGAGCAGTTCTTC.

The chain uses TRBV6-6 and TRBJ2-7; 12 nucleotides match TRBD2. Trimming took 10 bases from V and 6 from J; bases not matched to a gene: 10. CDR3 length equals 14 residues. CDR1 is MNHNY, CDR2 SVGAGI, per germline (reference sequence). The CDR3 sequence: CATSTRLAGAEQYF. The CDR3 coding sequence is TGTGCCACAAGCACGAGACTAGCGGGAGCCGAGCAGTACTTC.

The chain joins TRBV4-2 to TRBJ1-1; D ambiguous. The CDR3 length is 15 residues. The V gene lost 0 bases and the J gene lost 2 bases, with 10 bases spanning the gap. CDR1 is LGHNA, CDR2 YNFKEQ, per germline. This CDR3 reads CASSQDLAVNTEAFF. The CDR3 nucleotides are TGTGCCAGCAGCCAAGATCTGGCAGTTAACACTGAAGCTTTCTTT.

Only one count was recorded for this clone. V gene TRBV19 combines with J gene TRBJ1-2, with a weak D call TRBD1 (5 bases). Per the germline V gene, CDR1 is LNHDA and CDR2 is SQIVND (reference sequence). Trimming left V 7 bases short and J 0 bases short, with 9 bases between. This CDR3 comprises 13 residues. CDR3 loop: CASNDSPNYGYTF. CDR3 bases: TGTGCCAGTAATGACAGCCCTAACTATGGCTACACCTTC.

A single count supports this clone. This chain uses TRBV3-1 (or the pseudogene TRBV3-2) with TRBJ1-2, with D tentatively TRBD1 (5 bases). Germline V gene data show CDR1 as LGHDT and CDR2 as YNNKEL (reference sequence). This CDR3 comprises 16 residues. The germline V and J ends were trimmed by 2 bases and 5 bases, with 18 bases remaining between them. The CDR3 sequence: CASSQRGLSTGYGYTF. The CDR3, as DNA: TGTGCCAGCAGCCAAAGGGGACTATCTACTGGGTATGGCTACACCTTC.

The chain recombines TRBV5-4 with TRBJ1-1; possible D gene TRBD1, 5 bases. Germline V gives CDR1 SGHNT, CDR2 YYREEE (reference sequence). The V end was cut by 9 bases, the J end by 4 bases, with 16 bases between. The CDR3 spans 13 residues. The CDR3, as DNA: TGTGCCACCGCGGGGCGGGGAGGCACTGAAGCTTTCTTT. This encodes CATAGRGGTEAFF.

The chain uses TRBV6-2 or TRBV6-3 and TRBJ1-2; unclear D gene. CDR3 length equals 13 residues. The V and J ends lost 2 bases and 2 bases respectively, with 6 bases between them. Germline values: CDR1 MNHEY, CDR2 SVGEGT. Here the CDR3 reads CASSYGQNYGYTF. CDR3 DNA: TGTGCCAGCAGTTACGGGCAGAACTATGGCTACACCTTC.

V usage is TRBV15 and J usage is TRBJ1-1; perhaps TRBD1 as D (5 bases). The CDR3 has 13 residues. In germline, CDR1 is LNHNV, CDR2 YYDKDF (reference sequence). V was pared by 6 bases and J by 0 bases, with 8 bases between. This CDR3 reads CATSPTVNTEAFF. In DNA, the CDR3 is TGTGCCACCAGTCCGACAGTGAACACTGAAGCTTTCTTT.

In this sample, this clone turned up once. This sequence joins TRBV27 and TRBJ1-4, with 8 bases fitting TRBD1. This CDR3 contains 13 residues. Trimming removed 6 bases from V and 13 bases from J; junction bases left unmatched: 10. Germline loops: CDR1 MNHEY, CDR2 SMNVEV (reference sequence). CDR3 sequence reads: CASRTGDRRGLFF. CDR3 DNA: TGTGCCAGCAGGACAGGGGACAGGAGGGGACTGTTTTTT.

This chain joins TRBV4-3 and TRBJ1-4, with a possible D match to TRBD1 (5 bases). Trimming cost V 0 bases and J 8 bases, with 16 bases left between them. The CDR3 runs to 16 residues. The germline V gene has CDR1 LGHNA and CDR2 YSLEER. The CDR3 DNA reads as TGCGCCAGCAGCCAAGATCAAACCCAGGGCGGCGAAAAACTGTTTTTT. This codes for CASSQDQTQGGEKLFF.

The rearrangement links TRBV19 to TRBJ1-1, with 8 nucleotides matching TRBD1. The CDR3 spans 14 residues. Germline V gene data show CDR1 as LNHDA and CDR2 as SQIVND (reference sequence). Trimming took 5 bases from V and 4 from J; bases not matched to a gene: 6. CDR3 residues: CASSDRTGFTEAFF. The CDR3 DNA follows: TGTGCCAGTAGTGACAGGACAGGGTTCACTGAAGCTTTCTTT. The variable domain in full, with the rest retrieved from reference TRBV19 and TRBJ1-1, is DGGITQSPKYLFRKEGQNVTLSCEQNLNHDAMYWYRQDPGQGLRLIYYSQIVNDFQKGDIAEGYSVSREKKESFPLTVTSAQKNPTAFYLCASSDRTGFTEAFFGQGTRLTVV.

The gene calls are TRBV5-1 and TRBJ1-6; unclear D gene. V was shortened by 0 bases and J by 5 bases, with 12 bases between the two germline ends. Looked up from germline, CDR1 is SGHRS and CDR2 is YFSETQ. CDR3 length: 16 residues. CDR3 DNA sequence: TGCGCCAGCAGCTTGGGTGCCAGCGGAAATAATTCACCCCTCCACTTT. The encoded protein is CASSLGASGNNSPLHF.

The chain uses TRBV5-1 and TRBJ2-1; 10 bases are a match to TRBD2. V shed 4 bases and J 7 bases; nucleotides not matched to a gene: 11. The germline CDR1 and CDR2 sequences are SGHRS and YFSETQ. This CDR3 region has 16 residues. CDR3 nucleotides: TGCGCCAGCAGCGCCGACCCTAGCGGGGGTTTGAATGAGCAGTTCTTC. Its protein is CASSADPSGGLNEQFF. The full variable domain, completed using reference TRBV5-1 and TRBJ2-1, is KAGVTQTPRYLIKTRGQQVTLSCSPISGHRSVSWYQQTPGQGLQFLFEYFSETQRNKGNFPGRFSGRQFSNSRSEMNVSTLELGDSALYLCASSADPSGGLNEQFFGPGTRLTVL.

This chain joins TRBV7-9 and TRBJ2-1; D is unclear. V was shortened by 5 bases and J by 11 bases, with 13 bases between the two germline ends. The length of the CDR3 is 12 residues. Germline CDR1 reads SEHNR; CDR2 reads FQNEAQ (reference sequence). The CDR3 protein is CASSPGMVKQFF. In nucleotides, the CDR3 is TGTGCCAGCAGCCCCGGTATGGTAAAGCAGTTCTTC. Full variable domain (remainder filled in from reference TRBV7-9 and TRBJ2-1): DTGVSQNPRHKITKRGQNVTFRCDPISEHNRLYWYRQTLGQGPEFLTYFQNEAQLEKSRLLSDRFSAERPKGSFSTLEIQRTEQGDSAMYLCASSPGMVKQFFGPGTRLTVL.

Here the CDR3 DNA reads TGTGCCAGCAGTGCCCAACTTAATACGCAGTATTTT. It codes for CASSAQLNTQYF. The chain combines TRBV6-6 with TRBJ2-3; no clear D gene. V dropped 5 bases and J dropped 7 bases, with 10 bases sitting between them. This CDR3 contains 12 residues. The germline V gene encodes CDR1 MNHNY and CDR2 SVGAGI (reference sequence).

The genes are TRBV7-9 and TRBJ2-2; D perhaps matches TRBD1 (6 bases). Trimming stripped 5 bases from V and 0 bases from J, with 13 bases between. Germline loops: CDR1 SEHNR, CDR2 FQNEAQ (reference sequence). The CDR3 spans 16 residues. The CDR3 here is CASSKTGTTNTGELFF. The CDR3, as DNA: TGTGCCAGCAGCAAAACCGGGACAACGAACACCGGGGAGCTGTTTTTT. The full variable domain, in which reference TRBV7-9 and TRBJ2-2 provide the parts outside the CDR3, is DTGVSQNPRHKITKRGQNVTFRCDPISEHNRLYWYRQTLGQGPEFLTYFQNEAQLEKSRLLSDRFSAERPKGSFSTLEIQRTEQGDSAMYLCASSKTGTTNTGELFFGEGSRLTVL.

The chain carries TRBV5-4 and TRBJ2-3; weak D call: TRBD2 (6 bases). The length of the CDR3 is 16 residues. V lost 0 bases, J lost 0 bases, and 11 bases lay in between. The germline gives CDR1 SGHNT, CDR2 YYREEE (reference sequence). The CDR3 reads CASSLAGGISTDTQYF. The CDR3 DNA reads as TGTGCCAGCAGCTTGGCCGGGGGTATCAGCACAGATACGCAGTATTTT.

The chain employs TRBV28 and TRBJ1-5; TRBD1 matches at 8 bases. This CDR3 is built from 15 residues. CDR1 is MDHEN, CDR2 SYDVKM, per germline. With V trimmed by 7 bases and J by 5 bases, 10 bases remained unmatched. The CDR3 DNA reads as TGTGCCAGCACCACTATTCAGGGGGCGGATCAGCCCCAGCATTTT. Translating gives CASTTIQGADQPQHF.

V usage is TRBV10-1 and J usage is TRBJ2-2; 10 positions match TRBD1. Germline V gene data show CDR1 as WNHNN and CDR2 as SYGVQD (reference sequence). V shed 4 bases, J shed 7 bases, and the junction held 3 bases outside the gene matches. The CDR3 has 14 residues. The CDR3 sequence: CASSARTGGGELFF. The CDR3 coding sequence is TGCGCCAGCAGTGCCCGGACAGGGGGCGGGGAGCTGTTTTTT.

The count of this clone is one. CDR3 nucleotide sequence: TGTGCCAGCAGCTTGCCCCTGGGGGACAGCAAGAACACTGAAGCTTTCTTT. This sequence encodes CASSLPLGDSKNTEAFF. V gene TRBV5-6 combines with J gene TRBJ1-1, with 7 bases fitting TRBD1. The V and J ends lost 1 base and 1 base, in that order; junction bases with no gene match: 10. Germline V gene data show CDR1 as SGHDT and CDR2 as YYEEEE. The CDR3 sequence is 17 residues long.

J is TRBJ2-7 and V is TRBV7-2; D may be TRBD1 (6 bases). Trimming removed 1 base at V and 5 bases at J, with 12 bases between. The CDR3 is 14 amino acids. Per germline, CDR1 SGHTA and CDR2 FQGNSA. CDR3 in amino acids: CASSLGGTRDEQYF. CDR3 nucleotides: TGTGCCAGCAGCTTAGGGGGGACAAGAGACGAGCAGTACTTC.

V usage is TRBV10-3 and J usage is TRBJ1-5; D gene uncertain. This CDR3 comprises 11 residues. Per germline, CDR1 ENHRY and CDR2 SYGVKD. Trimming took 3 bases from V and 9 from J, leaving 6 bases between them. CDR3 sequence (DNA): TGTGCCATCAGTGACGGCGGGCCCCAGCATTTT. Protein sequence: CAISDGGPQHF.

The chain carries TRBV4-1 and TRBJ1-2; D perhaps matches TRBD1 (6 bases). CDR1 and CDR2 (germline): MGHRA, YSYEKL. V lost 2 bases and J lost 1, with 17 bases in between. The CDR3 contains 17 residues. Written as DNA, the CDR3 is TGCGCCAGCAGCCAACGTACAGGGTTTGGTTTTAACTATGGCTACACCTTC. Protein product: CASSQRTGFGFNYGYTF.

V gene TRBV6-5 combines with J gene TRBJ1-1, with D uncertain. The V end lost 6 bases, the J end lost 4 bases, and 18 bases lay between the germline ends. This CDR3 is built from 15 residues. Germline CDR1 is MNHEY and CDR2 is SVGAGI. CDR3: CASSPFLKGATEAFF. The CDR3 DNA reads TGTGCCAGCAGCCCCTTTTTGAAGGGAGCCACTGAAGCTTTCTTT.

The genes are TRBV30 and TRBJ2-1; D unclear. V lost 2 bases, J lost 7 bases, and 12 bases lay in between. Germline-derived CDR1 and CDR2 are GTSNPN and SVGIG (reference sequence). The CDR3 covers 13 residues. CDR3 protein: CAWSSRFGNEQFF. CDR3 sequence (DNA): TGTGCCTGGAGTTCGAGATTCGGGAATGAGCAGTTCTTC.